The subject of this entry is one TCR beta chain. The sample holds a few counts of this clonotype. No antigen is known for it. The input lacks base qualities; no much larger clone sits a single base away. From the germline V gene, CDR1 is SGHTA and CDR2 is FQGNSA. V loses 5 bases, J loses 5 bases, and the germline ends lie 10 bases apart. The CDR3 goes from the cysteine to the phenylalanine over 12 residues. Solely the CDR3 DNA is kept, with 36 bases framed from the first base. The data originate from a study of T cells in Graves' hyperthyroidism and ophthalmopathy (dated by TCRdb to about 2019). The study in broad terms: Peripheral blood was sampled at the time of initial diagnosis, prior to any treatment. For training and testing, the 100 or so patients in the discovery cohort were randomly divided in a 7:3 ratio. The study also compared thyroid tissue and blood T-cell repertoires from more than 5 Graves' hyperthyroidism patients. The paper describes TCR Vbeta CDR3 sequencing of 135 peripheral blood samples, made up of about 40 ophthalmopathy patients, approximately 76 hyperthyroidism patients and 17 progressor patients. Prospective prediction of ophthalmopathy was tested in an independent validation cohort consisting of under 20 hyperthyroidism patients and around 16 patients who later progressed to ophthalmopathy. After blood sampling, hyperthyroidism patients were treated with methimazole at a starting dose of 30 mg daily, and ophthalmopathy patients were treated with high-dose intravenous methylprednisolone. TCR V-J signatures able to tell the groups apart were searched for in a discovery cohort of some 97 patients, of whom fewer than 45 had Graves' ophthalmopathy and 55 to 65 had stable Graves' hyperthyroidism.

Amplification of TCR beta CDR3 regions was carried out from RNA transcripts. A first-round RT-PCR of the TCR CDR3 used the HTBI primer set with the Qiagen OneStep RT-PCR kit. A second multiplex PCR round built the libraries, followed by size selection and purification. Sequencing of the libraries was done on an Illumina HiSeq2000 using paired-end 100 bp reads. The authors processed their data as follows. SOAPnuke was used to process the raw data, removing reads that contained adapters or uncalled bases, had a mean Phred below 15, or lacked an exact match to the constant primer or identifier. COPE v1.2.5 was used to merge high-quality paired reads, and clonotypes were defined as unique nucleotide sequences. MiTCR v1.1 was used to align clonotypes to the IMGT TRBV, TRBD and TRBJ reference segments. The analysis included only V-J combinations with a frequency above 0.0001, which together covered 99% to 99.2% of the repertoires. A TCS score was defined as the ratio of F50 (clonal expansion) to E x V (chaos), with BLOSUM62-based TCRdist applied between CDR3 peptides within each V-J. Welch's t-statistics and random forest reduced several hundred V-J features to 13, which were used in a naive Bayes classifier (R e1071). The raw public reads went through TCRdb reprocessing: fastp at Q25, MiXCR clone calling, in-frame beta chains kept. Each entry merges the rows of one CDR3 protein and shows their most common DNA and genes. In this record, the V and J calls reflect TCRdb's handling and not the investigators' own analysis. The sample table contains some 720,000 distinct CDR3 sequences; only one count was recorded for around 17% of them. The top ten hold 8.4% of the sample.

The investigation overall reported the following: Most expanded thyroid clonotypes (frequency above 0.001) were also detected in blood, a finding suggesting that blood repertoires may reflect thyroid immune responses. In validation, the model predicted progression to ophthalmopathy with roughly 70% sensitivity and roughly 72% specificity, a median of approximately 6.5 months before onset. In cross-validation, a model built on a 13 V-J signature told ophthalmopathy apart from stable hyperthyroidism with 87.88% sensitivity and roughly 81% specificity, and in testing the same model reached 80%/75%. No statistical method was used to set the sample size in advance, and investigators knew the group allocation.

Graves' hyperthyroidism was defined as stable when no progression to ophthalmopathy occurred over 18 months of follow-up. The hyperthyroidism patients were between 18 and 65 years old and newly diagnosed, with a disease duration of less than 2 months. The study excluded patients with uncontrolled infections, other autoimmune diseases, pregnancy or lactation. Diagnoses were established on the basis of clinical symptoms, serum thyroxine and TRAb, thyroid ultrasound, and orbital computed tomography. PBMCs were separated from 8 to 10 ml of fresh peripheral blood using Ficoll-Paque density gradient centrifugation. Trizol reagent was used to extract total RNA, and RNA quality was then checked on an Agilent 2100 Bioanalyzer.

The specimen was blood. Here the chain combines TRBV7-2 and TRBJ2-7, with a weak D call of TRBD1 (6 bases match). The TCR was taken from a man aged 18 to 29 with Graves' hyperthyroidism. The sequenced DNA: TGTGCCAGCAGCGCACAGGGTGACGAGCAGTACTTC. It is translated as CASSAQGDEQYF.